The TCR beta chain under discussion was sequenced for a study of response to subunit inactivated influenza vaccine (dated by TCRdb to 2016 to 2018). Regarding the study in general: To follow how T cells responded to a trivalent subunit inactivated influenza vaccine, the researchers relied on deep quantitative profiling of the T cell receptor repertoire. Paper-wide results and their limitations: The authors suggested that each seasonal influenza vaccination may recruit only a limited number of new T cells.

As concerns this clonotype: The antigen it recognizes is unknown. Base-call qualities are not available, and no considerably larger clone is one nucleotide away.

Library creation used RT-PCR. Sequencing relied on an Illumina HiSeq 2500. The public reads were quality trimmed at Q25 with fastp and then assembled into clones with MiXCR by TCRdb, keeping productive beta chains. Under each unique CDR3 protein, matching rows form one entry showing the most common genes and DNA. The sample table shows more than 700,000 distinct CDR3 sequences, and over 20% are seen once. The ten largest account for about 9.4% of the sample. Based on the germline V gene (reference sequence), the CDR1 and CDR2 sequences are DFQATT and SNEGSKA. After removal of 6 bases from V and 3 bases from J, the junction retains 4 bases not matched to a gene. From the cysteine through the phenylalanine, the CDR3 covers 12 amino acids. The CDR3 DNA has 36 bases and is translated from base 1.

The sequences come from PBMCs from blood, collected less than 6 days after vaccination. The V and J genes are TRBV20-1 and TRBJ1-2; 7 of the junction bases match TRBD1. This receptor was identified in a man aged 45 to 65 who received an inactivated influenza vaccine. Donor details come from another sample of the same person, matched by shared clones. The base sequence is TGCAGTGCGCAAGGGGGCCACTATGGCTACACCTTC. Its translation is CSAQGGHYGYTF.